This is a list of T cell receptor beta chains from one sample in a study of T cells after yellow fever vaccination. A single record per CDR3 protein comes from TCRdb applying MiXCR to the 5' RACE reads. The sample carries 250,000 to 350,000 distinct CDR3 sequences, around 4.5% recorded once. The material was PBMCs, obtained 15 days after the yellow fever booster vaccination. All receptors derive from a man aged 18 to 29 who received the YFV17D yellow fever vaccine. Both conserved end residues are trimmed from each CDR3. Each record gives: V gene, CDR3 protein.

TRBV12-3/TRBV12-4,ASSTTGVSTDTQY
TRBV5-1,ASIRGMGNTEAF
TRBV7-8,ASSMDRVGNQPQH
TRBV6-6,ASSPTWGTIIAKNIQY
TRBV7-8,ASSFGQALDTQY
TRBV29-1,SVARGTNEKLF
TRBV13,ASSLRDGPSDTQY
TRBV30,AWRVGQKAF
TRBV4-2,ASSQDMERGLEQF
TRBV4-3,ASSQDPGQGGYNEQF
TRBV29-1,SVRLFNTGELF
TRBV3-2,ASSQEEETQY
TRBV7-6,ASSLDSETQY
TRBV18,ASSPLNGGPEAF
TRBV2,ASSARRVNQPQH
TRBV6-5,ASSDRVGTDTQY
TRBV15,ATGRGAGPDIQY
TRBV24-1,ATSDPWTASNQPQH
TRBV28,ASTLSHPAQETQY
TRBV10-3,AISDCDRPWGCPQH
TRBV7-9,ASSLSNRRGSPLH
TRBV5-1,ASSTTGRVGDTQY
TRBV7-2,ASSLASTGAGELF
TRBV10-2,ASGGLFPYGYT
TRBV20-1,SAKTSVQETQY
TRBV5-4,ASSLDGGGHGETQY
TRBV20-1,SASPDVNTEAF
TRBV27,ASSPVRGYTDTQY
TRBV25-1,ASRERRSNEKLF
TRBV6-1,ASSELIRGRAEAF
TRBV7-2,ASSLVLRGTDTQY
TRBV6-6,ASSLPRTADTQY
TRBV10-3,AIRKLAGGPDEQF
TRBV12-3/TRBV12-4,ASSYISETQY
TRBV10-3,AISAQETQY
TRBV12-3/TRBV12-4,ASSLTGQGISAF
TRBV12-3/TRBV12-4,ASRHPGTNSYNEQF
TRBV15,ATSSITELRGETQY
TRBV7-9,ASSFGVGGKNIQY
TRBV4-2,ASSQEVGNTIY
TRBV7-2,ASSERTGLTDTQY
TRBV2,ASVSISPGSYGYT
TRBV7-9,ASSFGLAGGSEQF
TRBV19,ASSIGNNQPQH
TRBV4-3,ASSQDRGEPEQF
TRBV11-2,ASSLVLQSGPYTQY
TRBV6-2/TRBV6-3,ASSYSLVAGGLSYNEQF
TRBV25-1,ATSGDRGSYEQY